The rows below give T cell receptor beta chains drawn from one sample of a study of blood T cell repertoires in COVID-19. Using immunoSEQ multiplex PCR, the repertoire was profiled, and TCRdb retains in-frame clones only, with some absent. Of about 140,000 clones in the sample, 70% to 90% are singletons; the top ten hold around 5%. Input material: peripheral blood. These receptors came from a human donor in a cohort sampled during active COVID-19. The CDR3 runs from the conserved cysteine through the conserved F or W. The order of the fields is V gene, J gene, clone size, D gene, CDR3 DNA, CDR3 protein. A D gene is named only where the DNA matches it firmly. A clone size is listed for some rows: how often the clone was seen (once, few, many), or a class if it is expanded.

TRBV5-1,TRBJ2-7,.,.,TGCGCCAGCTCGGATGGGAGCTCCTACGAGCAGTACTTC,CASSDGSSYEQYF
TRBV7-8,TRBJ2-3,.,.,TGTGCCAGCAGCCCGAGCACAGATACGCAGTATTTT,CASSPSTDTQYF
TRBV3-1/TRBV3-2,TRBJ2-7,.,TRBD2,TGTGCCAGCTCCCCCGGGACTAGCGGGAGCCCTTTCTCCTACGAGCAGTACTTC,CASSPGTSGSPFSYEQYF
TRBV19,TRBJ1-2,.,.,TGTGCCAGTAGGAAGGGTGAGGGGACAAACTATGGCTACACCTTC,CASRKGEGTNYGYTF
TRBV3-1/TRBV3-2,TRBJ1-1,.,.,TGTGCCAGCAGCCAACTGTACTTTACTGAAGCTTTCTTT,CASSQLYFTEAFF
TRBV6-6,TRBJ2-7,.,.,TGTGCCAGCAGCCCCGCGCACCGGACACCCTCCTACGAGCAGTACTTC,CASSPAHRTPSYEQYF
TRBV2,TRBJ1-2,.,TRBD1,TGTGCCAACCCCGGGACAGGGGTCTATGGCTACACCTTC,CANPGTGVYGYTF
TRBV6-1,TRBJ1-5,.,.,TGTGCCAGCAGTGACAAGTGGGCAGGACTCGAACAGCCCCAGCATTTT,CASSDKWAGLEQPQHF
TRBV9,TRBJ2-5,once,TRBD2,TGTGCCAGCAGCGTAGGAACTAGCGGGGGGGCTCCGGGAGAGACCCAGTACTTC,CASSVGTSGGAPGETQYF
TRBV5-4,TRBJ2-5,once,TRBD2,TGTGCCAGCAGCCTTAGGGGACTAGGGGGGGAGACCCAGTACTTC,CASSLRGLGGETQYF
TRBV11-2,TRBJ2-7,.,TRBD1,TGTGCCAGCAGTTCAGCAGGGGGAATCGCCTACGAGCAGTACTTC,CASSSAGGIAYEQYF
TRBV25-1,TRBJ1-3,.,.,TGTGCCAGCAGTGAATATGGTCAGGGGGGAAACACCATATATTTT,CASSEYGQGGNTIYF
TRBV12-3/TRBV12-4,TRBJ1-2,few,TRBD1,TGTGCCAGCAGGGGACAGGGGAGTGGCTACACCTTC,CASRGQGSGYTF